Presented here are 24 T cell receptor beta chains from one specimen sequenced in a study of OX40 agonist ivuxolimab in advanced cancers. The repertoire was sequenced with immunoSEQ multiplex PCR; TCRdb's copy has only in-frame clones and lacks some. The data hold roughly 38,000 clones, with 87% observed a single time. Sequences were derived from CD4+ or CD8+ T cells sorted from blood, sampled in a trial of the OX40 agonist ivuxolimab. These receptors were obtained from an adult with an advanced solid tumor such as melanoma, head and neck, liver or kidney cancer.

The rearrangement uses TRBV19 and TRBJ2-3, with a tentative D call TRBD1 (6 bases). Germline V gene data show CDR1 as LNHDA and CDR2 as SQIVND (reference sequence). This CDR3 region has 14 residues. With 8 bases removed from V and 1 base from J, the gap between germline ends came to 13 bases. The CDR3 sequence is CASRAGVGTDTQYF. The DNA of the CDR3 is TGTGCCAGTCGCGCAGGGGTGGGCACAGATACGCAGTATTTT.

V and J are TRBV2 and TRBJ2-7; TRBD2 might be the D (6 bases). Deletions cut 7 bases from V and 5 bases from J, with 6 bases between. Per the germline V gene, CDR1 is SNHLY and CDR2 is FYNNEI. This CDR3 has 10 residues. The CDR3 DNA follows: TGTGCCAGCAAGCGGGACGAGCAGTACTTC. Protein product: CASKRDEQYF. Full variable domain (missing parts from reference TRBV2 and TRBJ2-7): EPEVTQTPSHQVTQMGQEVILRCVPISNHLYFYWYRQILGQKVEFLVSFYNNEISEKSEIFDDQFSVERPDGSNFTLKIRSTKLEDSAMYFCASKRDEQYFGPGTRLTVT.

The CDR3 is CSVAPGQIQETQYF. The CDR3 DNA is TGCAGCGTCGCACCGGGACAAATCCAAGAGACCCAGTACTTC. The chain has TRBV29-1 and TRBJ2-5, with D tentatively TRBD1 (6 bases). CDR1 is SQVTM, CDR2 ANQGSEA, per germline. Trimming removed 6 bases at V and 1 base at J, with 15 bases between. CDR3 size: 14 residues.

Only one count was recorded for this clone. This chain joins TRBV19 and TRBJ2-3, with TRBD1 matching 8 bases. CDR3 length equals 13 residues. Per the germline V gene, CDR1 is LNHDA and CDR2 is SQIVND (reference sequence). Germline trimming cut 8 bases from V and 3 bases from J; bases unmatched to any gene: 4. CDR3 DNA sequence: TGTGCCAGTTGGACAGGGCTTACAGATACGCAGTATTTT. Translating it yields CASWTGLTDTQYF.

This clone was detected only a few times. The gene calls are TRBV4-2 and TRBJ1-5; 9 bases agree with TRBD1. Unmatched junction bases numbered 5, after V lost 0 bases and J lost 5 bases. CDR1 LGHNA and CDR2 YNFKEQ come from the germline V gene. The length of the CDR3 is 16 residues. DNA of the CDR3: TGTGCCAGCAGCCAAGATCCGGGACAGGGCGATCAGCCCCAGCATTTT. The encoded protein is CASSQDPGQGDQPQHF.

V is TRBV18 and J is TRBJ2-1; D possibly corresponds to TRBD1 (6 bases). Germline CDR1 and CDR2: KGHSH and LQKENI. V was pared by 3 bases and J by 12 bases, with 24 bases between. The CDR3 is 16 residues long. In nucleotides, the CDR3 is TGTGCCAGCTCACCTAACCCCACAGGGAGCCCAATGAGGCAGTTCTTC. This gives the protein CASSPNPTGSPMRQFF.

The rearrangement links TRBV2 to TRBJ2-2, with 10 bases fitting TRBD2. J gave up 0 bases and V 7 bases, and 8 bases lay outside the gene matches. The germline V gene encodes CDR1 SNHLY and CDR2 FYNNEI. This CDR3 is 17 amino acids long. DNA of the CDR3: TGTGCCAGCATTGATCGGACTAGCGGTCCGAACACCGGGGAGCTGTTTTTT. It encodes CASIDRTSGPNTGELFF.

The chain is built from TRBV6-5 and TRBJ2-6; D might be TRBD1 (6 bases). Germline lookup yields CDR1 MNHEY and CDR2 SVGAGI. The CDR3 loop spans 15 amino acids. V was pared by 6 bases and J by 1 base, with 10 bases between. The CDR3 DNA is TGTGCCAGCAGCCGGGGACATTCTGGGGCCAACGTCCTGACTTTC. Encoded protein: CASSRGHSGANVLTF.

The chain has TRBV7-9 and TRBJ1-6; D might be TRBD1 (6 bases). The V and J ends lost 1 base and 7 bases respectively, with 14 bases between them. The CDR3 is made up of 16 amino acids. CDR1 is SEHNR, CDR2 FQNEAQ, per germline (reference sequence). The CDR3 protein is CASSLGLGRGNSPLHF. The CDR3 nucleotides are TGTGCCAGCAGCTTAGGTCTTGGCAGGGGCAATTCACCCCTCCACTTT.

The V call is TRBV28, the J call TRBJ1-1, with TRBD1 matching 9 bases. The ends lost 4 bases at V and 4 bases at J; junction bases unmatched: 4. Germline CDR1 MDHEN, CDR2 SYDVKM. This CDR3 has 14 amino acids. Written as DNA, the CDR3 is TGTGCCAGCAGTTCCTACAGGGGGCTCACTGAAGCTTTCTTT. Translated: CASSSYRGLTEAFF.

The CDR3 DNA sequence: TGCGCCAGCAGCTTCGGAACATACAATGAGCAGTTCTTC. This encodes CASSFGTYNEQFF. This chain joins TRBV5-1 and TRBJ2-1; D not resolved. The CDR3 covers 13 residues. The germline V gene encodes CDR1 SGHRS and CDR2 YFSETQ. Trimming cost V 2 bases and J 4 bases, with 7 bases left between them.

The rearrangement uses TRBV6-1 and TRBJ2-7, with D perhaps matching TRBD1 (5 bases). Germline V gene sequence: CDR1 MNHNS, CDR2 SASEGT. The germline V and J ends were trimmed by 4 bases and 2 bases, with 12 bases remaining between them. There are 14 residues in the CDR3. The CDR3 reads CASSASRGTYEQYF. The DNA of the CDR3 is TGTGCCAGCAGTGCGTCTAGGGGCACCTACGAGCAGTACTTC.

The chain employs TRBV10-3 and TRBJ2-7; TRBD1 matches at 12 bases. The CDR3 is 15 residues long. The germline V gene encodes CDR1 ENHRY and CDR2 SYGVKD. V dropped 8 bases and J dropped 0; count of bases not matched to a gene: 5. The CDR3 bases are TGTGCCATCGGGGACAGGGGGCGGAGCTCCTACGAGCAGTACTTC. Amino acid sequence: CAIGDRGRSSYEQYF.

The chain uses TRBV5-1 and TRBJ2-7; D might be TRBD1 (6 bases). Germline V gene lookup returns CDR1 SGHRS and CDR2 YFSETQ. This CDR3 is built from 15 residues. V was cut by 2 bases and J by 2 bases, with 14 bases left in between. The CDR3 nucleotides read TGCGCCAGCAGCTTTCGGCCAGGGGTTACCTACGAGCAGTACTTC. It specifies CASSFRPGVTYEQYF.

This clone was detected only once. This chain joins TRBV6-5 and TRBJ2-7; D is perhaps TRBD1 (6 bases). V was trimmed by 2 bases and J by 6 bases, leaving 14 bases between them. This CDR3 comprises 14 residues. The germline gives CDR1 MNHEY, CDR2 SVGAGI. CDR3 sequence (DNA): TGTGCCAGCAGTTACGGGACACCCGCGTCCGAGCAGTACTTC. Amino acids: CASSYGTPASEQYF.

The V call is TRBV2, the J call TRBJ1-3; D might be TRBD1 (6 bases). The CDR3 is 14 residues long. Germline-derived CDR1 and CDR2 are SNHLY and FYNNEI. The germline V and J ends were trimmed by 6 bases and 4 bases, with 13 bases remaining between them. For the CDR3, the DNA is TGTGCCAGCAGCTACAGGGTAACAGGAAACACCATATATTTT. Residues: CASSYRVTGNTIYF.

The rearrangement uses TRBV5-1 and TRBJ2-3, with TRBD2 matching 7 bases. Germline CDR1 SGHRS, CDR2 YFSETQ. The J segment lost 3 bases and the V segment lost 4 bases, leaving 8 bases of the junction unmatched. There are 15 residues in the CDR3. CDR3 DNA sequence: TGCGCCAGCAGCACGGGGGACTACGGGACAGATACGCAGTATTTT. Amino acids: CASSTGDYGTDTQYF.

The chain is built from TRBV15 and TRBJ2-7; D not certain. The germline gives CDR1 LNHNV, CDR2 YYDKDF (reference sequence). This CDR3 has 13 amino acids. Trimming took off 1 base at V and 3 bases at J, with 7 bases between the two ends. The CDR3 sequence is CATSRAPDYEQYF. The CDR3 DNA reads TGTGCCACCAGCAGAGCCCCAGACTACGAGCAGTACTTC. Drawing the rest from reference TRBV15 and TRBJ2-7, the complete variable domain is DAMVIQNPRYQVTQFGKPVTLSCSQTLNHNVMYWYQQKSSQAPKLLFHYYDKDFNNEADTPDNFQSRRPNTSFCFLDIRSPGLGDTAMYLCATSRAPDYEQYFGPGTRLTVT.

The chain has TRBV5-1 and TRBJ2-5, with 12 bases that match TRBD1. The germline gives CDR1 SGHRS, CDR2 YFSETQ. The J segment lost 5 bases and the V segment lost 4 bases, leaving 12 bases of the junction unmatched. The CDR3 runs 17 residues. The CDR3 sequence is CASSPSTGTGGDETQYF. The CDR3 DNA is TGCGCCAGCAGCCCATCCACCGGGACAGGGGGCGATGAGACCCAGTACTTC.

The chain links TRBV15 to TRBJ1-5; D is perhaps TRBD1 (6 bases). Germline loops: CDR1 LNHNV, CDR2 YYDKDF (reference sequence). The CDR3 totals 13 residues. V shed 1 base and J shed 7 bases, with 8 bases lying between them. The CDR3 DNA is TGTGCCACCAGCAGAGCAGGGGACCAGCCCCAGCATTTT. Protein sequence: CATSRAGDQPQHF.

The genes are TRBV27 and TRBJ2-2; tentative D call: TRBD1 (5 bases). The CDR3 loop spans 14 amino acids. V was trimmed by 5 bases and J by 4 bases, leaving 11 bases between them. From germline, CDR1 is MNHEY and CDR2 SMNVEV (reference sequence). DNA of the CDR3: TGTGCCAGCAGTCCCGCGACAGTCACCGGGGAGCTGTTTTTT. Amino acids: CASSPATVTGELFF.

The chain uses TRBV7-9 and TRBJ1-2; the D gene is possibly TRBD1 (5 bases). This CDR3 spans 16 amino acids. Trimming cost V 5 bases and J 6 bases, with 22 bases left between them. The germline V gene has CDR1 SEHNR and CDR2 FQNEAQ (reference sequence). CDR3 region: CASSPSGRTHGDGYTF. The CDR3 DNA reads TGTGCCAGCAGCCCCTCCGGGAGGACACATGGAGATGGCTACACCTTC.

This chain joins TRBV6-5 and TRBJ1-2; D uncertain. Germline loops: CDR1 MNHEY, CDR2 SVGAGI. CDR3 length: 13 residues. The V and J ends lost 4 bases and 3 bases respectively, with 9 bases between them. DNA of the CDR3: TGTGCCAGCAGTTTGGGAATCTACTATGGCTACACCTTC. This translates into CASSLGIYYGYTF.

The rearrangement joins TRBV5-6 to TRBJ1-2; D gene uncertain. V shed 3 bases and J shed 5 bases, with 14 bases lying between them. This CDR3 is 14 amino acids long. Germline CDR1 reads SGHDT; CDR2 reads YYEEEE. The CDR3 reads CASSWPEDGYGYTF. DNA for the CDR3: TGTGCCAGCAGCTGGCCTGAGGATGGGTATGGCTACACCTTC.